What follows are 8 T cell receptor beta chains derived from one specimen sequenced in a study of human T cells and chemical hapten exposure. Unseparated into fractions, whole blood served as the source from which total RNA was extracted. During construction of the library, unique molecular identifiers were attached to individual cDNA molecules for quantitative, reproducible TCR counting. TCRdb re-called the reads through MiXCR, storing one row per CDR3 protein. The sample carries about 3,100 distinct CDR3 sequences, approximately 51% recorded once. Sequencing was performed on whole blood. The receptor source for this set is a human donor who had alopecia or was a healthy volunteer (not recorded which). Some clones in this sample may be carry-over from other donors' samples. This table probably holds off-target reads from a library built for another chain.

The gene calls are TRBV7-2 and TRBJ1-1, with 9 bases identical to TRBD1. The CDR3 consists of 15 residues. Trimming cost V 5 bases and J 4 bases; bases outside gene matches: 8. CDR1 and CDR2 from the germline V gene are SGHTA and FQGNSA. DNA of the CDR3: TGTGCCAGCAGCCTACAACAGGGGGCAGGCACTGAAGCTTTCTTT. It specifies CASSLQQGAGTEAFF.

This clonotype is large in the sample. The J gene is TRBJ2-5, the V gene TRBV5-1; 9 nucleotides match TRBD2. The CDR3 runs 15 residues. Unmatched junction bases numbered 5, after V lost 4 bases and J lost 1 base. Germline values: CDR1 SGHRS, CDR2 YFSETQ. The CDR3 DNA reads TGCGCCAGCAGCAAGTCGACTAGCGGCCAAGAGACCCAGTACTTC. Its translation: CASSKSTSGQETQYF.

This clonotype has a handful of counts. V gene TRBV6-2 or TRBV6-3 combines with J gene TRBJ2-1; 8 nucleotides match TRBD1. CDR1 is MNHEY and CDR2 is SVGEGT in the germline V gene. Trimming took 6 bases from V and 4 from J; bases not matched to a gene: 14. CDR3 size: 17 residues. The CDR3 region has the DNA TGTGCCAGCAGGTCCTTTGGGACAGGACCGTTTTACAATGAGCAGTTCTTC. This gives the protein CASRSFGTGPFYNEQFF.

The chain links TRBV10-1 to TRBJ2-2; D unresolved. Trimming shortened V by 3 bases and J by 5 bases, and 7 bases separated the two germline ends. This CDR3 contains 13 residues. Germline V CDR1 and CDR2: WNHNN, SYGVQD (reference sequence). The CDR3 region is CASSELRTGELFF. The CDR3 nucleotides read TGCGCCAGCAGTGAACTAAGGACCGGGGAGCTGTTTTTT.

The V and J genes are TRBV24-1 and TRBJ2-3, with 8 bases fitting TRBD1. J gave up 4 bases and V 5 bases, and 7 bases lay outside the gene matches. CDR3 length: 15 amino acids. Germline CDR1 and CDR2: KGHDR and SFDVKD. CDR3 sequence (DNA): TGTGCCACCAGTGTGACTAGGACAGGGTCAGATACGCAGTATTTT. Protein: CATSVTRTGSDTQYF.

The chain recombines TRBV29-1 with TRBJ2-3; a possible D gene is TRBD2 (5 bases). V lost 7 bases and J 2 bases, leaving 13 bases between the germline ends. The CDR3 has 13 residues. CDR1 is SQVTM and CDR2 is ANQGSEA in the germline V gene. CDR3 residues: CSAEGQTTDTQYF. DNA of the CDR3: TGCAGCGCCGAGGGTCAGACCACAGATACGCAGTATTTT.

V gene TRBV12-3 or TRBV12-4 combines with J gene TRBJ2-1; 8 nucleotides align to TRBD1. With V trimmed by 5 bases and J by 3 bases, 6 bases remained unmatched. The CDR3 is 15 residues long. The DNA for the CDR3 is TGTGCCAGCAGTAATACAGGGGGGAACTACAATGAGCAGTTCTTC. It codes for CASSNTGGNYNEQFF.

J is TRBJ2-1 and V is TRBV25-1; D uncertain. In germline, CDR1 is MGHDK, CDR2 SYGVNS. V lost 5 bases to trimming and J lost 5 bases, with 10 bases between them. The CDR3 loop spans 13 amino acids. The CDR3 sequence is CASSFGGNNEQFF. CDR3 nucleotide sequence: TGTGCCAGCAGTTTCGGCGGCAACAATGAGCAGTTCTTC.